This T cell receptor beta chain was identified in a study of cytomegalovirus exposure and HLA in healthy donors. Findings and caveats of the study: The study put 150 to 200 TCR beta chains on its list as cytomegalovirus-associated. An observed cluster of highly shared sequence variants was recorded as a likely sequencing artifact. Follow-up analysis seemed to connect common viral pathogens with several of the most significant clusters identified.

Notes on this clone: The antigen is unknown.

13 Jbeta primers and 60 Vbeta primers were used for the PCR. The data were produced by immunoSEQ multiplex PCR, yet TCRdb's version contains in-frame clones alone and is incomplete. The sample has around 200,000 clones, 65% to 85% seen once. Germline V CDR1 and CDR2: LNHDA, SQIVND (reference sequence). This CDR3 comprises 13 residues. The junction had 10 bases not matched to a gene; V was cut back by 5 bases and J by 9 bases. The sequence was collected from a middle-aged man in good health and CMV-seronegative. The chain joins TRBV19 to TRBJ2-7; 7 positions agree with TRBD1. The sequenced sample consisted of PBMCs. The CDR3 region is CASSSGTAFPQYF. The CDR3, as DNA: TGTGCCAGTAGTTCCGGGACAGCCTTCCCGCAGTACTTC.